The sequence of this T cell receptor beta chain was determined in a study of glioma-infiltrating T cells after dendritic cell vaccination (dated by TCRdb to 2016 to 2017). A note on the overall study: A cohort of roughly 15 glioblastoma patients from Phase I and II dendritic cell vaccination trials was included, of whom 9 were newly diagnosed and 6 had recurrent disease. Patients received autologous tumor lysate-pulsed dendritic cell vaccination between about 2002 and 2013. The vaccine was prepared from monocyte-derived dendritic cells that were cultured for about 7 days with IL-4 and GM-CSF and then pulsed overnight with autologous tumor lysate. Three intradermal dendritic cell vaccine injections were administered to patients at biweekly intervals in the arm below the axilla. In glioblastoma patients vaccinated with dendritic cells, deep sequencing of TCR beta CDR3 regions served to measure the amount of tumor-infiltrating lymphocytes and to compare repertoires between tumor and blood. Survival after dendritic cell vaccination was correlated with TCR sequencing metrics, such as TIL content and the overlap between tumor and blood repertoires.

The immunoSEQ assay amplified TCRB CDR3 regions from about 2 micrograms of genomic DNA, or from all available DNA when less than that amount was available. The multiplex PCR relied on 60 forward primers for TCR V beta segments and 13 reverse primers for J beta segments. To estimate reads per starting template, synthetic control templates were spiked into each sample at limiting dilution. The Illumina HiSeq System generated 87 bp sequencing reads. On the authors' methods: PCR and sequencing errors were removed by merging closely related sequences with a nearest neighbor algorithm. TCR overlap was measured as the percentage of unique tumor TCR beta sequences that were also present in the peripheral blood of the same patient. TCRdb mirrors the immuneACCESS table, restricted to in-frame sequences. Some clones are absent from its copies; in checked studies, under half trace to an unresolved V gene, and the reason for the others is unknown. For V, J and clone size, that table is used; D and trimming come from the DNA. This sample lists approximately 100,000 clones; around 81% were detected once. The top ten hold 10% to 15% of the sample.

What the study reported, not specific to this receptor: The cohort was small and heterogeneous, few patients had complete blood and tumor sets, and even fewer had initial-recurrent tumor pairs. The three-group TCR overlap response model was characterized as speculative, and prospective validation of the model was stated to be required. TCR clonality showed no direct relationship with survival, which suggests that a diverse polyclonal response may matter. Longer time to progression and overall survival after dendritic cell vaccination were predicted by higher estimated pretreatment TIL content.

To note about this clone: What this receptor recognizes is not known. No much larger clone is present one base from it, and per-base qualities are unavailable.

To be selected, patients needed enough residual fresh-frozen tumor tissue and more than two years of available survival data. Molecular status otherwise varied across the glioblastoma patients, but none of them carried an isocitrate dehydrogenase mutation. PBMC were collected before vaccination, two weeks after the third vaccination, and at tumor progression if progression occurred. The Qiagen DNeasy Blood extraction Kit was used to extract genomic DNA. Sequences LGHNA (CDR1) and YSLEER (CDR2) are obtained from the germline V gene. From the cysteine through the phenylalanine, the CDR3 covers 16 amino acids. Here the CDR3 DNA is all that survives: 48 bases in frame from base 1. The germline V and J ends show losses of 4 bases and 4 bases respectively, and no gene match explains 6 bases of the junction.

The input for sequencing was blood, taken before dendritic cell vaccination. The clonotype comes from a human donor with glioblastoma. The sequence joins TRBV4-3 to TRBJ2-1; TRBD2 matches 11 bases in the middle. The sequenced DNA: TGCGCCAGCAGCCGGGAACTAGCGGGGGCGTACAATGAGCAGTTCTTC. It is translated as CASSRELAGAYNEQFF.